One sample yielded the 31 T cell receptor beta chains listed below, sequenced in a study of CXCR3-negative and CXCR3-positive naive CD8 T cells. General study points: In CXCR3-positive naive cells, the TRB CDR3s were more hydrophobic than in CXCR3-negative naive cells.

No antigen has been assigned to these receptors. Researchers prepared the TRB cDNA libraries using 5' RACE with UMI labels. TCRdb reprocessed the 5' RACE reads and keeps a single row for each CDR3 protein, giving no DNA. This table lists 75,000 to 100,000 distinct CDR3 sequences. The sequenced material came from naive CXCR3+ CD8+ T cells from blood. Subset noted: CD45RO-CCR7+CD27+CD95- naive CD8+ T cells expressing CXCR3 (TNR3+). These receptors all stem from a human donor in good health. Some clones in this sample may be carry-over from other donors' samples.

The genes are TRBV6-2 or TRBV6-3 and TRBJ2-3; without DNA, the TCRdb call of TRBD1 cannot be checked. Germline V gene sequence: CDR1 MNHEY, CDR2 SVGEGT. CDR3 length: 14 residues. This CDR3 is CASSYLRDPYTQYF.

The CDR3 protein is CASSLDRVSHTGELFF. The gene calls are TRBV12-3 or TRBV12-4 and TRBJ2-2; no DNA is available, so the TRBD1 call from TCRdb remains unchecked. The CDR3 contains 16 residues.

The CDR3 is CASSLRTGPEYNEQFF. The chain carries TRBV7-3 and TRBJ2-1; TCRdb proposes TRBD1, but this gene call is untestable without DNA. Germline values: CDR1 SGHTA, CDR2 FQGTGA. The CDR3 consists of 16 residues.

This chain connects TRBV19 to TRBJ2-3; the D call from TCRdb, TRBD1, cannot be confirmed without DNA. The germline V gene has CDR1 LNHDA and CDR2 SQIVND (reference sequence). CDR3 size: 13 residues. The CDR3 loop is CASSIGGLDTQYF.

V usage is TRBV28 and J usage is TRBJ2-2; TCRdb gives TRBD1 as the D gene, but with no DNA this cannot be confirmed. The CDR3 contains 17 residues. Looked up from germline, CDR1 is MDHEN and CDR2 is SYDVKM. The CDR3 is CASSLEKGQTNTGELFF.

The chain recombines TRBV11-2 with TRBJ2-7. The CDR3 spans 14 residues. Germline loops: CDR1 SGHAT, CDR2 FQNNGV. CDR3 loop: CASSLGLVSYEQYF. The whole variable domain, remainder taken from reference TRBV11-2 and TRBJ2-7, is EAGVAQSPRYKIIEKRQSVAFWCNPISGHATLYWYQQILGQGPKLLIQFQNNGVVDDSQLPKDRFSAERLKGVDSTLKIQPAKLEDSAVYLCASSLGLVSYEQYFGPGTRLTVT.

The CDR3 loop is CASSVDPGSGVYF. The chain combines TRBV7-3 with TRBJ2-5; there is no DNA to check the TCRdb D call of TRBD1. CDR1 and CDR2 (germline): SGHTA, FQGTGA. CDR3 size: 13 residues.

The V gene is TRBV5-6, the J gene TRBJ2-2. CDR3 length: 12 amino acids. Germline V gene data show CDR1 as SGHDT and CDR2 as YYEEEE. The CDR3 sequence: CASSFTSGELFF.

V gene TRBV7-3 combines with J gene TRBJ2-4; TCRdb designates TRBD1, a call that cannot be tested without DNA. This CDR3 is built from 15 residues. Germline CDR1 SGHTA, CDR2 FQGTGA. CDR3: CASSLSGTGWDIQYF.

This chain links TRBV12-5 with TRBJ2-1; TCRdb's assignment of TRBD1 cannot be checked, as there is no DNA. The CDR3 is 13 residues long. Germline V gene lookup returns CDR1 LGHNT and CDR2 FRNRAP. CDR3: CASGLEGDNEQFF.

The rearrangement links TRBV4-3 to TRBJ2-7; TCRdb reports TRBD1, a call that lacks DNA to check it against. The CDR3 is made up of 14 amino acids. CDR1 and CDR2 from the germline V gene are LGHNA and YSLEER. The CDR3 is CASSLGQGRYEQYF.

The chain combines TRBV7-6 with TRBJ2-5; TCRdb's D call, TRBD1, is unchecked because there is no DNA. The CDR3 length is 15 residues. Germline V gene lookup returns CDR1 SGHVS and CDR2 FNYEAQ. CDR3 protein: CASSLGGFTQETQYF. The full variable domain, completed using reference TRBV7-6 and TRBJ2-5, is GAGVSQSPRYKVTKRGQDVALRCDPISGHVSLYWYRQALGQGPEFLTYFNYEAQQDKSGLPNDRFSAERPEGSISTLTIQRTEQRDSAMYRCASSLGGFTQETQYFGPGTRLLVL.

V is TRBV5-5 and J is TRBJ2-1; TCRdb designates TRBD1, a call that cannot be tested without DNA. This CDR3 is 16 amino acids long. Germline V gene data show CDR1 as SGHKS and CDR2 as YYEKEE (reference sequence). CDR3 loop: CASSPRGGSSYNEQFF.

V usage is TRBV3-1 and J usage is TRBJ2-7. The length of the CDR3 is 16 residues. CDR1 LGHDT and CDR2 YNNKEL come from the germline V gene (reference sequence). CDR3 sequence reads: CASSQDLGGVLGEQYF.

V usage is TRBV29-1 and J usage is TRBJ2-5; TCRdb's D call of TRBD1 is untestable without DNA. From germline, CDR1 is SQVTM and CDR2 ANQGSEA. The CDR3 totals 15 residues. The CDR3 reads CSVRQGRGYQETQYF.

The rearrangement joins TRBV3-2 to TRBJ2-3. TRBV3-2 is designated a pseudogene. CDR3 length: 16 residues. CDR3 protein: CASSQDRLASTDTQYF.

This chain connects TRBV7-6 to TRBJ2-7. The CDR3 totals 13 residues. Germline CDR1 and CDR2: SGHVS and FNYEAQ. The CDR3 reads CASSLAQNYEQYF.

The chain uses TRBV14 and TRBJ2-7; as DNA is missing, the TRBD1 call by TCRdb cannot be tested. Germline V gives CDR1 SGHDN, CDR2 FVKESK. The CDR3 extends over 15 amino acids. CDR3: CASRDTGTGPHEQYF.

This rearrangement joins TRBV19 to TRBJ2-7; TCRdb names TRBD1, which stays unverified in the absence of DNA. This CDR3 is 15 amino acids long. Germline CDR1 is LNHDA and CDR2 is SQIVND (reference sequence). The CDR3 region is CASRPSQGSIYEQYF.

The CDR3 sequence: CATSETDRVNGELFF. The rearrangement links TRBV24-1 to TRBJ2-2; TCRdb calls TRBD1, which cannot be checked without DNA. This CDR3 spans 15 amino acids. Germline values: CDR1 KGHDR, CDR2 SFDVKD.

The chain carries TRBV7-2 and TRBJ2-3; TCRdb outputs TRBD1, but without DNA this stays unchecked. The CDR3 has 16 residues. In germline, CDR1 is SGHTA, CDR2 FQGNSA. This CDR3 reads CASSLEGPPSTDTQYF.

This sequence joins TRBV12-3 or TRBV12-4 and TRBJ2-7; the TCRdb D gene call, TRBD1, has no DNA to confirm it. The CDR3 contains 15 residues. CDR3 in amino acids: CASGSDRGSSYEQYF.

The chain carries TRBV7-8 and TRBJ2-1; the D gene TCRdb calls, TRBD2, cannot be checked with no DNA. The CDR3 sequence is 15 residues long. CDR1 is SGHVS, CDR2 FQNEAQ, per germline. The CDR3 reads CASSSYLGGGGEQFF.

CDR3 amino acids: CASSPGQGDYGYTF. The rearrangement uses TRBV7-9 and TRBJ1-2; TCRdb returns TRBD1, unconfirmable since there is no DNA. The CDR3 consists of 14 residues. Germline values: CDR1 SEHNR, CDR2 FQNEAQ (reference sequence).

The chain combines TRBV14 with TRBJ2-5. Germline values: CDR1 SGHDN, CDR2 FVKESK. The CDR3 is 12 amino acids. Here the CDR3 reads CASSQDLGTQYF.

V usage is TRBV7-9 and J usage is TRBJ2-7; TCRdb calls TRBD1, which cannot be checked without DNA. CDR1 is SEHNR and CDR2 is FQNEAQ in the germline V gene (reference sequence). This CDR3 contains 14 residues. The CDR3 is CASSLPQGSYEQYF.

This chain joins TRBV3-1 and TRBJ1-6. The germline V gene has CDR1 LGHDT and CDR2 YNNKEL (reference sequence). The CDR3 runs to 14 residues. The CDR3 region is CASSQRQLNSPLHF.

CDR3 region: CASSRLRPTGMNQETQYF. This chain links TRBV7-2 with TRBJ2-5; no DNA is available, so the TRBD1 call from TCRdb remains unchecked. This CDR3 has 18 residues. From germline, CDR1 is SGHTA and CDR2 FQGNSA.

This rearrangement joins TRBV6-5 to TRBJ1-2; TCRdb proposes TRBD1, but this gene call is untestable without DNA. The germline CDR1 and CDR2 sequences are MNHEY and SVGAGI. CDR3 size: 15 residues. The CDR3 loop reads CASSYYQGQGDGYTF.

This chain links TRBV18 with TRBJ2-5. The CDR3 is 13 amino acids. Germline assignment: CDR1 KGHSH and CDR2 LQKENI. The CDR3 is CASSPPLWETQYF. Supplemented by reference TRBV18 and TRBJ2-5, the full variable domain reads NAGVMQNPRHLVRRRGQEARLRCSPMKGHSHVYWYRQLPEEGLKFMVYLQKENIIDESGMPKERFSAEFPKEGPSILRIQQVVRGDSAAYFCASSPPLWETQYFGPGTRLLVL.

The J gene is TRBJ2-7, the V gene TRBV6-5; as DNA is missing, the TRBD1 call by TCRdb cannot be tested. Germline assignment: CDR1 MNHEY and CDR2 SVGAGI. The CDR3 loop spans 15 amino acids. The CDR3 sequence is CASREAPGGNYEQYF.